The 20 T cell receptor beta chains below were found in one sample sequenced in a study of OX40 agonist ivuxolimab in advanced cancers. Profiled with immunoSEQ multiplex PCR; TCRdb holds only in-frame clones, not every one. This table has some 70,000 clones, approximately 90% appearing once. The sample here was CD4+ or CD8+ T cells sorted from blood, taken in a trial of the OX40 agonist ivuxolimab. Receptors were obtained from an adult with an advanced solid tumor such as melanoma, head and neck, liver or kidney cancer.

This clone has a single count. The chain combines TRBV7-2 with TRBJ2-7; D is uncertain. This CDR3 contains 14 residues. CDR1 and CDR2 from the germline V gene are SGHTA and FQGNSA. V lost 3 bases and J 9 bases, leaving 18 bases between the germline ends. The CDR3 DNA follows: TGTGCCAGCAGCTTCACCCCCCTCTCTGTTGCGCAGTACTTC. Amino acids: CASSFTPLSVAQYF.

The chain carries TRBV2 and TRBJ2-1; 14 nucleotides line up with TRBD2. CDR3 length: 15 amino acids. J lost 9 bases, V lost 4 bases, and 5 bases had no gene match. CDR1 is SNHLY and CDR2 is FYNNEI in the germline V gene. The CDR3 bases are TGTGCCAGCAGTGGACTAGCGGGAGGGCCTGGTGAGCAGTTCTTC. As protein: CASSGLAGGPGEQFF.

The chain recombines TRBV7-2 with TRBJ2-3; TRBD2 might be the D (6 bases). CDR3 length equals 15 residues. Germline CDR1 reads SGHTA; CDR2 reads FQGNSA. Trimming cost V 3 bases and J 0 bases, with 10 bases left between them. The CDR3 sequence: CASSFFGTSTDTQYF. In DNA form, the CDR3 reads TGTGCCAGCAGCTTCTTCGGGACTAGCACAGATACGCAGTATTTT.

This chain connects TRBV19 to TRBJ2-2; D remains unclear. This CDR3 region has 16 residues. CDR1 is LNHDA and CDR2 is SQIVND in the germline V gene (reference sequence). Trimming took 1 base from V and 0 from J, leaving 9 bases between them. The CDR3 DNA sequence: TGTGCCAGTAGTATAGGGACGTTGTCGAACACCGGGGAGCTGTTTTTT. Translation gives CASSIGTLSNTGELFF.

In nucleotides, the CDR3 is TGCGCCAGCAGCTTGCTCGGGACAGGGTTTGACTATGGCTACACCTTC. Amino acid sequence: CASSLLGTGFDYGYTF. V usage is TRBV5-1 and J usage is TRBJ1-2; 9 bases match TRBD1. Germline trimming cut 1 base from V and 3 bases from J; bases unmatched to any gene: 7. Germline V gene sequence: CDR1 SGHRS, CDR2 YFSETQ. The CDR3 runs 16 residues.

The genes are TRBV5-1 and TRBJ2-3, with 11 bases identical to TRBD2. The trim removed 7 bases at V and 4 bases at J, leaving 8 bases unmatched. CDR3 length: 15 amino acids. Germline V CDR1 and CDR2: SGHRS, YFSETQ. The CDR3 sequence is CASSGLAGGSDTQYF. CDR3 bases: TGCGCCAGCTCCGGACTAGCGGGTGGTTCAGATACGCAGTATTTT.

The genes are TRBV5-1 and TRBJ1-1, with TRBD1 as a possible D gene (6 bases). Trimming took 0 bases from V and 1 from J, leaving 10 bases between them. The CDR3 has 15 amino acids. Germline assignment: CDR1 SGHRS and CDR2 YFSETQ. The CDR3 sequence is CASSLVTGSNTEAFF. The CDR3 region has the DNA TGCGCCAGCAGCTTGGTAACAGGGTCGAACACTGAAGCTTTCTTT.

This chain links TRBV19 with TRBJ2-2; tentatively, D is TRBD1 (5 bases). Germline CDR1 reads LNHDA; CDR2 reads SQIVND (reference sequence). The V and J ends lost 1 base and 1 base respectively, with 10 bases between them. The CDR3 spans 16 residues. In DNA form, the CDR3 reads TGTGCCAGTAGTATAGCAAGGGGCTGGAACACCGGGGAGCTGTTTTTT. Its translation is CASSIARGWNTGELFF.

V gene TRBV28 combines with J gene TRBJ2-3, with 14 bases identical to TRBD2. Per germline, CDR1 MDHEN and CDR2 SYDVKM. J was trimmed by 5 bases and V by 6 bases; bases with no gene match: 4. The CDR3 spans 15 residues. In nucleotides, the CDR3 is TGTGCCAGCAGAAAGGGACTAGCGGGAGTAGATACGCAGTATTTT. Residues: CASRKGLAGVDTQYF.

The rearrangement joins TRBV5-1 to TRBJ2-5; the match to TRBD2 covers 9 bases. J gave up 5 bases and V 4 bases, and 9 bases lay outside the gene matches. The CDR3 runs 15 residues. Germline assignment: CDR1 SGHRS and CDR2 YFSETQ. The DNA of the CDR3 is TGCGCCAGCAGCGACGCGGGGGGGGCTTCGGAGACCCAGTACTTC. Its translation is CASSDAGGASETQYF.

The chain is built from TRBV11-3 and TRBJ2-5; TRBD2 agrees at 11 bases. CDR3 length: 15 amino acids. Germline loops: CDR1 SGHNT, CDR2 YENEEA. V shed 5 bases, J shed 2 bases, and the junction held 4 bases outside the gene matches. The CDR3 region is CASSLGLAEQETQYF. As DNA, the CDR3 is TGTGCCAGCAGCCTGGGACTAGCGGAACAAGAGACCCAGTACTTC.

V is TRBV28 and J is TRBJ2-1; 11 bases align to TRBD2. The V gene's germline CDR1 is MDHEN and CDR2 SYDVKM. V lost 6 bases, J lost 1 base, and 5 bases stayed unmatched. This CDR3 has 16 residues. CDR3 DNA sequence: TGTGCCAGCAGACTCGGGACTAGCGGTTCCTACAATGAGCAGTTCTTC. It encodes CASRLGTSGSYNEQFF.

V usage is TRBV5-1 and J usage is TRBJ1-3; the D gene is possibly TRBD1 (5 bases). The CDR3 consists of 15 residues. The V end was cut by 3 bases, the J end by 4 bases, with 14 bases between. Germline loops: CDR1 SGHRS, CDR2 YFSETQ. CDR3 nucleotides: TGCGCCAGCAGCTCCGGGGGATCCGCCGGAAACACCATATATTTT. Amino acids: CASSSGGSAGNTIYF.

The chain recombines TRBV18 with TRBJ2-7; no clear D gene. Germline V CDR1 and CDR2: KGHSH, LQKENI. Trimming took off 2 bases at V and 0 bases at J, with 5 bases between the two ends. The CDR3 runs to 13 residues. The CDR3: CASSPFSSYEQYF. The CDR3 DNA reads as TGTGCCAGCTCACCATTTAGCTCCTACGAGCAGTACTTC. The full variable domain, rest sourced from reference TRBV18 and TRBJ2-7, is NAGVMQNPRHLVRRRGQEARLRCSPMKGHSHVYWYRQLPEEGLKFMVYLQKENIIDESGMPKERFSAEFPKEGPSILRIQQVVRGDSAAYFCASSPFSSYEQYFGPGTRLTVT.

Only one count was recorded for this clone. V gene TRBV18 combines with J gene TRBJ2-3; tentatively, D is TRBD2 (6 bases). This CDR3 is 14 amino acids long. The V and J ends lost 4 bases and 5 bases respectively, with 13 bases between them. CDR1 and CDR2 from the germline V gene are KGHSH and LQKENI. Here the CDR3 reads CASSQSGLGDTQYF. CDR3 bases: TGTGCCAGCTCACAGAGCGGGCTGGGAGATACGCAGTATTTT.

This rearrangement joins TRBV7-2 to TRBJ1-1; TRBD1 might be the D (5 bases). The CDR3 runs to 17 residues. Looked up from germline, CDR1 is SGHTA and CDR2 is FQGNSA. The V end lost 4 bases, the J end lost 0 bases, and 18 bases lay between the germline ends. CDR3 protein: CASSSPLAGMLNTEAFF. As DNA, the CDR3 is TGTGCCAGCAGCTCCCCTTTGGCAGGGATGTTGAACACTGAAGCTTTCTTT. The complete variable domain, with remaining parts taken from reference TRBV7-2 and TRBJ1-1, reads GAGVSQSPSNKVTEKGKDVELRCDPISGHTALYWYRQSLGQGLEFLIYFQGNSAPDKSGLPSDRFSAERTGGSVSTLTIQRTQQEDSAVYLCASSSPLAGMLNTEAFFGQGTRLTVV.

The chain joins TRBV28 to TRBJ2-7; no clear D gene. Between the trimmed V and J ends, which lost 5 bases and 2 bases, there was a span of 19 bases. Germline CDR1 is MDHEN and CDR2 is SYDVKM. CDR3 length: 16 residues. CDR3 coding DNA: TGTGCCAGCAGTCCCTTTCGACGTAGCCGACCCTACGAGCAGTACTTC. This codes for CASSPFRRSRPYEQYF.

The V and J genes are TRBV29-1 and TRBJ2-7; D gene unclear. The CDR3 sequence is 12 residues long. The ends were cut back, 8 bases at V and 6 bases at J, with 17 bases in the middle. CDR1 and CDR2 (germline): SQVTM, ANQGSEA. This CDR3 reads CSIRAKRGEQYF. CDR3 sequence (DNA): TGCAGCATCCGGGCCAAACGCGGCGAGCAGTACTTC.

The chain has TRBV10-3 and TRBJ1-3, with D unresolved. The germline CDR1 and CDR2 sequences are ENHRY and SYGVKD. With 4 bases removed from V and 3 bases from J, the gap between germline ends came to 7 bases. This CDR3 spans 13 amino acids. The chain's CDR3 is CAISVGYGNTIYF. In DNA, the CDR3 is TGTGCCATCAGTGTGGGGTATGGAAACACCATATATTTT.

The V and J genes are TRBV19 and TRBJ1-3; weak D call: TRBD1 (6 bases). Trimming removed 5 bases from V and 4 bases from J, with 15 bases in between. The CDR3 loop spans 15 amino acids. The germline gives CDR1 LNHDA, CDR2 SQIVND (reference sequence). CDR3 nucleotide sequence: TGTGCCAGTAGTTTTGGGCGGACAGAAGGAAACACCATATATTTT. As protein: CASSFGRTEGNTIYF.